Here is one T cell receptor beta chain with its context. This CDR3 contains 14 residues. Germline loops: CDR1 MNHEY, CDR2 SMNVEV (reference sequence). Deletions cut 5 bases from V and 4 bases from J, with 14 bases between. Healthy Russian Caucasian donors spanned ages about 6 to 95 years. In each sample, at least 6.5 million PBMCs were isolated. The entry originates in a study of blood T cells in healthy people across ages. PCR was performed a second time for about 6 to 12 cycles using a sample-barcoded 5' primer and a J-beta primer mix. MiXCR, run by TCRdb on the 5' RACE reads, gives a single entry per CDR3 protein. The table has approximately 2,000,000 distinct CDR3 sequences, approximately 40% seen once.

The chain links TRBV27 to TRBJ1-1, with D possibly TRBD1 on 6 matching bases. The sequenced sample consisted of blood. The sequence was collected from a human donor in good health. DNA of the CDR3: TGTGCCAGCAGTCACGGGGGCCCTGGCACTGAAGCTTTCTTT. Its protein product is CASSHGGPGTEAFF.